The clone carrying this T cell receptor beta chain was counted a single time. Its antigen is currently unknown. These data are taken from a study of cytomegalovirus exposure and HLA in healthy donors. Trimming at V came to 1 base and at J to 3 bases, leaving 6 bases not matched to a gene. Germline values: CDR1 SGHDT, CDR2 YYEEEE. The CDR3 loop spans 16 amino acids. With 60 Vbeta and 13 Jbeta primers, the PCR was carried out. Clones were read by immunoSEQ multiplex PCR, and TCRdb kept only the in-frame ones, dropping some. The sample includes 150,000 to 200,000 clones, about nine tenths of them seen just once. Points from the study as a whole: Common viral pathogens seemed to be connected with several of the most significant clusters, according to a later analysis. HLA allele associations emerged for roughly 16,000 TCR beta sequences in a later analysis, at 0.05 false discovery rate.

The TCR comes from a boy aged 2 to 9 in good health and CMV-seronegative. Sequenced sample: PBMCs. The chain carries TRBV5-6 and TRBJ2-7, with 11 bases matching TRBD2. This CDR3 reads CASSLLSGRADYEQYF. The CDR3 region has the DNA TGTGCCAGCAGCTTGCTTAGCGGGAGGGCCGACTACGAGCAGTACTTC.